The 27 T cell receptor beta chains below come from one sample, sequenced in a study of T cells after yellow fever vaccination. TCRdb recomputed calls from the 5' RACE reads with MiXCR, one row per CDR3 protein. Of about 340,000 distinct CDR3 sequences listed, around 12% are singletons. The sequenced sample was CD4+ T cells sorted from PBMCs, obtained 15 days after the yellow fever booster vaccination. Receptor source: a man younger than 30 who received the YFV17D yellow fever vaccine.

This clonotype was picked up a small number of times. The chain couples TRBV20-1 to TRBJ1-2, with 7 bases identical to TRBD1. After removal of 5 bases from V and 8 bases from J, the junction contained 11 bases not matched to a gene. The CDR3 loop spans 13 amino acids. Germline V gives CDR1 DFQATT, CDR2 SNEGSKA (reference sequence). CDR3 nucleotides: TGCAGTGCTTCGACAGGGATTTTCGGAGGCTACACCTTC. Its translation: CSASTGIFGGYTF.

V and J are TRBV12-3 or TRBV12-4 and TRBJ1-2; 8 nucleotides line up with TRBD1. The length of the CDR3 is 14 residues. V was pared by 2 bases and J by 7 bases, with 6 bases of the junction left unmatched. CDR3 in amino acids: CASSLRQGASGYTF. In nucleotides, the CDR3 is TGTGCCAGCAGTTTAAGGCAGGGGGCTTCTGGCTACACCTTC.

This clonotype has a handful of counts. This chain connects TRBV6-1 to TRBJ1-2; 8 bases line up with TRBD1. Germline V CDR1 and CDR2: MNHNS, SASEGT. The CDR3 has 13 amino acids. The ends lost 6 bases at V and 4 bases at J; junction bases unmatched: 4. Here the CDR3 reads CASSRGLVYGYTF. The CDR3 DNA follows: TGTGCCAGCAGCAGGGGGCTCGTCTATGGCTACACCTTC.

This clonotype was counted ten times or more. The chain couples TRBV7-2 to TRBJ2-6, with D perhaps matching TRBD1 (5 bases). CDR3 size: 16 residues. V lost 8 bases, J lost 3 bases, and 17 bases lay in between. Germline V gene lookup returns CDR1 SGHTA and CDR2 FQGNSA. The CDR3 sequence is CASRQKRGSGANVLTF. The CDR3 region has the DNA TGTGCCAGCCGCCAAAAAAGGGGAAGTGGGGCCAACGTCCTGACTTTC.

This chain joins TRBV5-1 and TRBJ2-7; possible D gene TRBD2, 5 bases. This CDR3 is 13 amino acids long. V dropped 7 bases and J dropped 2 bases, with 13 bases sitting between them. CDR1 and CDR2 from the germline V gene are SGHRS and YFSETQ. CDR3 in amino acids: CASGPDSTYEQYF. CDR3 DNA sequence: TGCGCCAGCGGGCCGGACTCGACCTACGAGCAGTACTTC.

This clonotype was detected once. This could be a read error, since a much larger clone is one nucleotide away. The gene calls are TRBV12-3 or TRBV12-4 and TRBJ1-5; D may be TRBD1 (5 bases). The CDR3 sequence is 13 residues long. V was trimmed by 4 bases and J by 5 bases, leaving 9 bases between them. The CDR3 nucleotides are TGTGCCAGCAGTTGGGGGGAGGATCAGCCCCAGCATTTT. It encodes CASSWGEDQPQHF.

The table lists this clonotype with many counts. V usage is TRBV19 and J usage is TRBJ1-1; tentatively, D is TRBD1 (6 bases). The germline V gene has CDR1 LNHDA and CDR2 SQIVND (reference sequence). The CDR3 extends over 15 amino acids. Trimming removed 5 bases from V and 0 bases from J, with 13 bases in between. CDR3 residues: CASSSSGALNTEAFF. The CDR3 DNA sequence: TGTGCCAGTAGTTCATCGGGGGCGCTGAACACTGAAGCTTTCTTT. The whole variable domain, filled in from reference TRBV19 and TRBJ1-1, reads DGGITQSPKYLFRKEGQNVTLSCEQNLNHDAMYWYRQDPGQGLRLIYYSQIVNDFQKGDIAEGYSVSREKKESFPLTVTSAQKNPTAFYLCASSSSGALNTEAFFGQGTRLTVV.

The chain employs TRBV20-1 and TRBJ2-3; 9 bases align to TRBD2. This CDR3 comprises 15 residues. The germline V gene has CDR1 DFQATT and CDR2 SNEGSKA (reference sequence). Losses at the gene ends were 5 bases for V and 2 bases for J; bases not matched to a gene: 8. CDR3: CSAWGRGGFTDTQYF. The DNA for the CDR3 is TGCAGTGCTTGGGGGCGGGGGGGATTCACAGATACGCAGTATTTT.

The V call is TRBV18, the J call TRBJ1-5, with D possibly TRBD1 on 6 matching bases. CDR1 is KGHSH and CDR2 is LQKENI in the germline V gene. V dropped 3 bases and J dropped 5 bases, with 8 bases sitting between them. The length of the CDR3 is 13 residues. CDR3 sequence (DNA): TGTGCCAGCTCACCGGGGGCCCATCAGCCCCAGCATTTT. Its translation is CASSPGAHQPQHF.

This clonotype turned up a few times. This chain's CDR3 is CASSSDGNSPLHF. As DNA, the CDR3 is TGTGCCAGCAGCTCAGACGGGAATTCACCCCTCCACTTT. V gene TRBV7-2 combines with J gene TRBJ1-6, with D uncertain. CDR3 length equals 13 residues. Germline CDR1 is SGHTA and CDR2 is FQGNSA. The V end was cut by 4 bases, the J end by 7 bases, with 8 bases between.

J is TRBJ2-3 and V is TRBV28; TRBD1 agrees at 9 bases. The V segment lost 6 bases and the J segment 5 bases; nucleotides outside the gene matches: 6. The CDR3 has 14 residues. Germline CDR1 is MDHEN and CDR2 is SYDVKM. The CDR3 DNA reads TGTGCCAGCAGCACGAACAGGGGGCAAGATACGCAGTATTTT. Translation gives CASSTNRGQDTQYF.

This clonotype was seen a few times. The V gene is TRBV7-8, the J gene TRBJ1-5; TRBD1 matches 8 bases. Germline trimming cut 4 bases from V and 2 bases from J; bases unmatched to any gene: 10. The CDR3 loop spans 17 amino acids. From germline, CDR1 is SGHVS and CDR2 FQNEAQ. CDR3 in amino acids: CASSSRDRGRGNQPQHF. The CDR3 DNA reads TGTGCCAGCAGCTCAAGAGACAGGGGAAGGGGCAATCAGCCCCAGCATTTT.

This chain uses TRBV6-5 with TRBJ1-5, with D unclear. CDR1 is MNHEY, CDR2 SVGAGI, per germline. CDR3 length: 17 residues. Trimming stripped 2 bases from V and 0 bases from J, with 14 bases between. The CDR3 sequence: CASSYRMVGFSNQPQHF. The CDR3, as DNA: TGTGCCAGCAGTTACCGCATGGTTGGTTTTAGCAATCAGCCCCAGCATTTT.

This clonotype was observed a handful of times. The V gene is TRBV10-1, the J gene TRBJ1-1; a possible D gene is TRBD1 (5 bases). The CDR3 runs 12 residues. Germline lookup yields CDR1 WNHNN and CDR2 SYGVQD (reference sequence). The V end lost 3 bases, the J end lost 10 bases, and 12 bases lay between the germline ends. As DNA, the CDR3 is TGCGCCAGCAGTGAAGGGGCTGGGGTAGCTTTCTTT. Translated: CASSEGAGVAFF.

This clonotype was counted a few times. The chain combines TRBV5-1 with TRBJ2-7; TRBD1 might be the D (5 bases). The CDR3 sequence is 14 residues long. V was shortened by 0 bases and J by 3 bases, with 10 bases between the two germline ends. CDR1 is SGHRS and CDR2 is YFSETQ in the germline V gene. The CDR3 loop reads CASSLGQIGYEQYF. Written as DNA, the CDR3 is TGCGCCAGCAGCTTGGGACAGATCGGCTACGAGCAGTACTTC.

This clonotype showed up just a few times. The genes are TRBV4-3 and TRBJ1-2, with D hard to call. The CDR3 sequence is 13 residues long. V was cut by 4 bases and J by 6 bases, with 12 bases left in between. The germline CDR1 and CDR2 sequences are LGHNA and YSLEER. The CDR3 sequence: CASSPQLGNGYTF. In DNA form, the CDR3 reads TGCGCCAGCAGCCCCCAGTTGGGGAATGGCTACACCTTC.

This chain uses TRBV7-9 with TRBJ2-2, with a tentative D call TRBD2 (6 bases). This CDR3 spans 15 amino acids. Germline V gene lookup returns CDR1 SEHNR and CDR2 FQNEAQ (reference sequence). V was clipped by 5 bases and J by 1 base, with 11 bases between them. The CDR3 sequence is CASSLGEVNTGELFF. CDR3 DNA sequence: TGTGCCAGCAGCCTCGGGGAGGTGAACACCGGGGAGCTGTTTTTT. Drawing the rest from reference TRBV7-9 and TRBJ2-2, the complete variable domain is DTGVSQNPRHKITKRGQNVTFRCDPISEHNRLYWYRQTLGQGPEFLTYFQNEAQLEKSRLLSDRFSAERPKGSFSTLEIQRTEQGDSAMYLCASSLGEVNTGELFFGEGSRLTVL.

The rearrangement joins TRBV9 to TRBJ2-7; a possible D gene is TRBD2 (5 bases). Germline V gene sequence: CDR1 SGDLS, CDR2 YYNGEE. CDR3 size: 14 residues. The V end lost 3 bases, the J end lost 0 bases, and 10 bases lay between the germline ends. The CDR3 bases are TGTGCCAGCAGCGGGACTCCTCACTCCTACGAGCAGTACTTC. It specifies CASSGTPHSYEQYF.

J is TRBJ1-4 and V is TRBV4-3, with D perhaps TRBD1 (5 bases). Germline CDR1 LGHNA, CDR2 YSLEER. This CDR3 is built from 15 residues. V was cut by 0 bases and J by 6 bases, with 11 bases left in between. The chain's CDR3 is CASSQDDRGDEKLFF. DNA of the CDR3: TGCGCCAGCAGCCAAGACGATCGGGGGGATGAAAAACTGTTTTTT.

Only a few counts were recorded for this clonotype. The chain recombines TRBV7-9 with TRBJ1-2; no reliable D call. The V and J ends lost 2 bases and 0 bases respectively, with 22 bases between them. Germline V gives CDR1 SEHNR, CDR2 FQNEAQ (reference sequence). The CDR3 spans 19 residues. In nucleotides, the CDR3 is TGTGCCAGCAGCTTATCATTTCTCGCGGCAGAGTTAGCTAACTATGGCTACACCTTC. This sequence encodes CASSLSFLAAELANYGYTF.

In this sample, this clonotype turned up many times. V gene TRBV20-1 combines with J gene TRBJ2-1; either TRBD1 or TRBD2 may supply D (6 bases each). V shed 0 bases and J shed 15 bases, with 21 bases lying between them. The CDR3 totals 14 residues. Germline CDR1 reads DFQATT; CDR2 reads SNEGSKA (reference sequence). In DNA form, the CDR3 reads TGCAGTGCTAGAGAAGTCTCCCGGGGGCCTGTTTTGTTCTTC. Residues: CSAREVSRGPVLFF.

This clonotype was found many times. This chain links TRBV7-3 with TRBJ2-1; D might be TRBD2 (6 bases). The CDR3 consists of 17 residues. Trimming took off 4 bases at V and 0 bases at J, with 16 bases between the two ends. Germline loops: CDR1 SGHTA, CDR2 FQGTGA. The CDR3 DNA reads as TGTGCCAGCAGCTGGGATGTTGGAGGGAGCTCCTACAATGAGCAGTTCTTC. Its protein product is CASSWDVGGSSYNEQFF.

This clonotype was picked up a small number of times. The chain uses TRBV6-2 or TRBV6-3 and TRBJ2-3; 7 nucleotides align to TRBD2. V was clipped by 2 bases and J by 4 bases; unmatched bases: 24. Germline CDR1 reads MNHEY; CDR2 reads SVGEGT. This CDR3 comprises 21 residues. Written as DNA, the CDR3 is TGTGCCAGCAGTTACCCGAGCGGGGTAGGCAAGATCAATCAGGCGGCAGATACGCAGTATTTT. Protein product: CASSYPSGVGKINQAADTQYF.

The rearrangement links TRBV20-1 to TRBJ2-1; weak D call: TRBD2 (6 bases). Germline CDR1 and CDR2: DFQATT and SNEGSKA (reference sequence). V lost 5 bases, J lost 0 bases, and 8 bases lay in between. The CDR3 is 13 residues long. CDR3 sequence: CSAGLSSYNEQFF. The CDR3 DNA reads as TGCAGTGCTGGACTAAGCTCCTACAATGAGCAGTTCTTC.

The V and J genes are TRBV18 and TRBJ1-6; 9 positions match TRBD1. V shed 3 bases and J 14 bases; nucleotides not matched to a gene: 8. CDR3 length: 14 amino acids. Germline V lookup: CDR1 KGHSH, CDR2 LQKENI. Written as DNA, the CDR3 is TGTGCCAGCTCACCGGGACAGGGAACTATGACCCTCCACTTT. Residues: CASSPGQGTMTLHF. Combining the CDR3 with reference TRBV18 and TRBJ1-6 gives the whole variable domain NAGVMQNPRHLVRRRGQEARLRCSPMKGHSHVYWYRQLPEEGLKFMVYLQKENIIDESGMPKERFSAEFPKEGPSILRIQQVVRGDSAAYFCASSPGQGTMTLHFGNGTRLTVT.

Only a few counts were recorded for this clonotype. The chain links TRBV28 to TRBJ2-1; TRBD2 is a possible D gene (7 bases). CDR1 and CDR2 from the germline V gene are MDHEN and SYDVKM. The CDR3 extends over 17 amino acids. Trimming shortened V by 6 bases and J by 0 bases, and 18 bases separated the two germline ends. The CDR3 DNA follows: TGTGCCAGCAGACAAGACCGCGGGGGCCACTCCTACAATGAGCAGTTCTTC. Amino acids: CASRQDRGGHSYNEQFF.

The sample holds a few counts of this clonotype. This chain uses TRBV9 with TRBJ1-2; the D gene is possibly TRBD1 (5 bases). Trimming pared 2 bases from V and 10 bases from J, leaving 27 bases between. The CDR3 totals 17 residues. Germline V gene sequence: CDR1 SGDLS, CDR2 YYNGEE. CDR3 DNA sequence: TGTGCCAGCAGCGTTGGAGGGTCCGGGACGGCGTTATCTGTCTACACCTTC. Amino acids: CASSVGGSGTALSVYTF. The full variable domain, with the rest looked up from reference TRBV9 and TRBJ1-2, is DSGVTQTPKHLITATGQRVTLRCSPRSGDLSVYWYQQSLDQGLQFLIQYYNGEERAKGNILERFSAQQFPDLHSELNLSSLELGDSALYFCASSVGGSGTALSVYTFGSGTRLTVV.